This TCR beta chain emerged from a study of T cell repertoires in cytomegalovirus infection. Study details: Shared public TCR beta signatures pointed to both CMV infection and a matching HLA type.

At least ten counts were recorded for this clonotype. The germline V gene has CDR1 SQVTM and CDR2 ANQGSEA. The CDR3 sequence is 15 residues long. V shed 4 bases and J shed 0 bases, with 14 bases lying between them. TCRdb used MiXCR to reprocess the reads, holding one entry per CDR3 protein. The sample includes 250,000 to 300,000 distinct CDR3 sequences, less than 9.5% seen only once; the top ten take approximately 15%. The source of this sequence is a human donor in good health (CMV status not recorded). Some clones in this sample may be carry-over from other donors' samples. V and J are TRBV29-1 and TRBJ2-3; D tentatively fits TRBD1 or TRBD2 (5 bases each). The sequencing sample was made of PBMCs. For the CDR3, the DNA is TGCAGCGTTGCCTTCCTCGGGACGAGCACAGATACGCAGTATTTT. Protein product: CSVAFLGTSTDTQYF.